The 15 T cell receptor beta chains given below trace back to one sample, sequenced in a study of cytomegalovirus exposure and HLA in healthy donors. Here immunoSEQ multiplex PCR was the method, and the copy in TCRdb shows in-frame clones only, minus some. The table lists approximately 120,000 clones, roughly 86% of them singletons. The material sequenced was PBMCs. The receptors come from a woman under 30 in good health and CMV-seronegative.

The chain employs TRBV4-3 and TRBJ1-5; D not certain. The CDR3 loop spans 15 amino acids. Germline assignment: CDR1 LGHNA and CDR2 YSLEER. V lost 1 base, J lost 8 bases, and 15 bases lay in between. CDR3 in amino acids: CASSQGTAPNEPQHF. The CDR3 nucleotides read TGCGCCAGCAGCCAAGGAACAGCCCCAAACGAGCCCCAGCATTTT.

This clone has just one count. This chain connects TRBV5-4 to TRBJ2-3; 13 bases are shared with TRBD2. The CDR3 loop spans 16 amino acids. J gave up 2 bases and V 4 bases, and 4 bases lay outside the gene matches. Germline V gene sequence: CDR1 SGHNT, CDR2 YYREEE (reference sequence). This CDR3 reads CASSIGLAGVTDTQYF. In DNA form, the CDR3 reads TGTGCCAGCAGCATTGGACTAGCGGGGGTCACAGATACGCAGTATTTT.

This rearrangement joins TRBV27 to TRBJ1-4, with D perhaps matching TRBD1 (5 bases). Germline CDR1 is MNHEY and CDR2 is SMNVEV (reference sequence). The CDR3 has 15 residues. V was shortened by 6 bases and J by 5 bases, with 16 bases between the two germline ends. This CDR3 reads CASRNRGFGNEKLFF. DNA for the CDR3: TGTGCCAGCAGAAATCGGGGGTTTGGAAATGAAAAACTGTTTTTT.

The V and J genes are TRBV28 and TRBJ2-7; D not certain. V lost 3 bases and J 2 bases, leaving 11 bases between the germline ends. CDR1 is MDHEN and CDR2 is SYDVKM in the germline V gene. The CDR3 runs 14 residues. The CDR3 DNA reads TGTGCCAGCAGTTTGTCGGCGGAAACCTACGAGCAGTACTTC. Translation: CASSLSAETYEQYF.

This chain links TRBV5-1 with TRBJ1-1, with D unresolved. CDR1 and CDR2 from the germline V gene are SGHRS and YFSETQ. The CDR3 contains 16 residues. The V and J ends lost 4 bases and 6 bases respectively, with 22 bases between them. The CDR3 sequence is CASSPVMGREAPEAFF. Written as DNA, the CDR3 is TGCGCCAGCAGCCCGGTCATGGGGAGGGAGGCCCCTGAAGCTTTCTTT.

The V gene is TRBV19, the J gene TRBJ1-5; TRBD1 aligns across 7 bases. The V gene's germline CDR1 is LNHDA and CDR2 SQIVND (reference sequence). The CDR3 is made up of 15 amino acids. V lost 8 bases and J lost 3; bases outside the gene matches: 10. CDR3 residues: CASSVRTGNNQPQHF. For the CDR3, the DNA is TGTGCCAGTTCTGTCCGGACAGGTAACAATCAGCCCCAGCATTTT.

V and J are TRBV6-5 and TRBJ2-2; D is unclear. Per the germline V gene, CDR1 is MNHEY and CDR2 is SVGAGI. This CDR3 has 14 amino acids. V lost 4 bases to trimming and J lost 4 bases, with 10 bases between them. CDR3 sequence reads: CASSLRPSTGELFF. CDR3 nucleotides: TGTGCCAGCAGTTTGCGGCCTTCCACCGGGGAGCTGTTTTTT.

The genes are TRBV7-9 and TRBJ2-7; no reliable D call. Germline values: CDR1 SEHNR, CDR2 FQNEAQ (reference sequence). The CDR3 length is 13 residues. The V end was cut by 5 bases, the J end by 6 bases, with 14 bases between. The CDR3 DNA sequence: TGTGCCAGCAGCCATACATCAAACGCCGAGCAGTACTTC. Amino acids: CASSHTSNAEQYF.

The V call is TRBV2, the J call TRBJ2-3, with a weak D call TRBD2 (5 bases). Trimming shortened V by 2 bases and J by 5 bases, and 8 bases separated the two germline ends. Germline CDR1 and CDR2: SNHLY and FYNNEI. CDR3 length: 13 amino acids. CDR3 sequence reads: CASSEIRGDTQYF. CDR3 DNA: TGTGCCAGCAGTGAAATACGGGGAGATACGCAGTATTTT.

V usage is TRBV18 and J usage is TRBJ2-1; no reliable D call. V was trimmed by 3 bases and J by 10 bases, leaving 16 bases between them. Germline V gene data show CDR1 as KGHSH and CDR2 as LQKENI. The CDR3 extends over 14 amino acids. In DNA form, the CDR3 reads TGTGCCAGCTCACCTTCCTACCTGATACGGGAGCAGTTCTTC. Its translation: CASSPSYLIREQFF.

The CDR3 spells CASSLGLTGDQETQYF. CDR3 sequence (DNA): TGCGCCAGCAGCTTGGGGCTCACAGGGGATCAAGAGACCCAGTACTTC. The V call is TRBV5-1, the J call TRBJ2-5, with 7 bases that match TRBD1. The junction had 7 bases not matched to a gene; V was cut back by 0 bases and J by 2 bases. The germline gives CDR1 SGHRS, CDR2 YFSETQ. CDR3 length: 16 amino acids.

The rearrangement uses TRBV4-3 and TRBJ2-7; TRBD1 matches at 8 bases. Per the germline V gene, CDR1 is LGHNA and CDR2 is YSLEER. V shed 0 bases and J 2 bases; nucleotides not matched to a gene: 6. CDR3 size: 16 residues. The CDR3 spells CASSQDRQGRTYEQYF. In DNA, the CDR3 is TGCGCCAGCAGCCAAGACCGACAGGGGCGGACCTACGAGCAGTACTTC.

This clone has just one count. The chain joins TRBV7-9 to TRBJ1-3; TRBD1 aligns across 7 bases. In germline, CDR1 is SEHNR, CDR2 FQNEAQ (reference sequence). V was pared by 1 base and J by 2 bases, with 5 bases of the junction left unmatched. The CDR3 runs 16 residues. The CDR3 bases are TGTGCCAGCAGCTTAGGGGACAGCGCTCCTGGAAACACCATATATTTT. The encoded protein is CASSLGDSAPGNTIYF.

This clone was recorded once. The rearrangement uses TRBV7-9 and TRBJ1-1; TRBD1 matches at 7 bases. Losses at the gene ends were 7 bases for V and 3 bases for J; bases not matched to a gene: 8. Per the germline V gene, CDR1 is SEHNR and CDR2 is FQNEAQ (reference sequence). This CDR3 is built from 14 residues. The CDR3 sequence: CASTPGGRDTEAFF. CDR3 nucleotide sequence: TGTGCCAGCACTCCAGGGGGAAGAGACACTGAAGCTTTCTTT.

The V call is TRBV6-5, the J call TRBJ2-7, with TRBD2 matching over 9 bases. Germline V gene lookup returns CDR1 MNHEY and CDR2 SVGAGI. This CDR3 is built from 15 residues. Trimming took 2 bases from V and 3 from J; bases not matched to a gene: 5. The CDR3 DNA reads as TGTGCCAGCAGTTACCGGACTAGCGAAAACTACGAGCAGTACTTC. This translates into CASSYRTSENYEQYF.